The rows below give T cell receptor beta chains drawn from one sample of a study of blood T cell repertoires in COVID-19. Using immunoSEQ multiplex PCR, the repertoire was profiled, and TCRdb retains in-frame clones only, with some absent. The sample holds under 45,000 clones; approximately 84% are singletons and the top ten take around 3%. Sequencing was performed on peripheral blood. Source of these receptors: a man in his 70s with COVID-19, enrolled during active disease. Each CDR3 is given with its conserved first and last residue.

V	J	CDR3
TRBV5-1	TRBJ1-3	CASSLLGQGARDSGNTIYF
TRBV5-6	TRBJ2-7	CASSFKVGSAGHEQYF
TRBV6-2/TRBV6-3	TRBJ1-5	CASSYPGDAQPQHF
TRBV10-3	TRBJ2-7	CAIAGAGEQYF
TRBV5-4	TRBJ1-2	CASSVPGQGPGYTF
TRBV7-9	TRBJ1-4	CASTSGVSREKLFF
TRBV4-3	TRBJ2-2	CASSQELIQDINTGELFF
TRBV4-1	TRBJ1-2	CASSQERDYGYTF
TRBV24-1	TRBJ2-1	CATSVVGIAGAEQFF
TRBV19	TRBJ2-2	CASSSTSFTGELFF
TRBV15	TRBJ2-7	CATSLGGGLVSYEQYF
TRBV9	TRBJ2-7	CASSPRIGAVYEQYF
TRBV20-1	TRBJ2-7	CSAARVGEQYF
TRBV11-2	TRBJ2-2	CASSPGARTGELFF
TRBV7-2	TRBJ2-5	CASSLASQETQYF
TRBV3-1/TRBV3-2	TRBJ2-5	CASRPAGMKETQYF
TRBV7-3	TRBJ1-2	CASSPWGQADYGYTF
TRBV20-1	TRBJ1-2	CSASEAGYGYTF
TRBV28	TRBJ1-1	CASTRQGSTEAFF
TRBV5-1	TRBJ2-1	CASSPHLAGSSYNEQFF
TRBV7-3	TRBJ1-1	CASSPTRTGRNTEAFF
TRBV28	TRBJ1-2	CASSAQSTGTGGRNGYTF
TRBV29-1	TRBJ1-1	CSAMGRGDTEAFF
TRBV5-1	TRBJ2-7	CASSLEAPRRQGDHYEQYF
TRBV27	TRBJ1-1	CATRDSVQTEAFF
TRBV28	TRBJ1-6	CASSLYQIGDSPLHF
TRBV19	TRBJ1-5	CASSINYQPQHF
TRBV9	TRBJ2-7	CASSVEVSSGTREQYF
TRBV2	TRBJ2-5	CASTVQETQYF
TRBV6-5	TRBJ2-7	CASMDRGQYEQYF
TRBV19	TRBJ2-7	CASAPGQGYYEQYF
TRBV7-7	TRBJ2-1	CASSLTARGGDEQFF
TRBV5-1	TRBJ1-1	CASSPQNQQGEAFF
TRBV12-3/TRBV12-4	TRBJ2-1	CASSIQQGYEQFF
TRBV5-1	TRBJ2-1	CASSQYEGPSYNEQFF